The T cell receptor (beta chain) under discussion was sequenced for a study of OX40 agonist ivuxolimab in advanced cancers. Study results and limitations: Within 6 weeks, CD4+ and CD8+ blood T cells expanded clonally at 0.1 to 3.0 mg/kg.

Blood samples were obtained at baseline, cycle 4 day 1, and cycle 7 day 1. Data came from immunoSEQ multiplex PCR; TCRdb stores just in-frame clones and leaves some out. Of about 67,000 clones in the sample, approximately 80% were seen once. Comments on this clone: Its target is unknown.

Sequences were derived from CD4+ or CD8+ T cells sorted from blood, sampled in a trial of the OX40 agonist ivuxolimab. This TCR derives from an adult with an advanced solid tumor such as melanoma, head and neck, liver or kidney cancer.

Here the CDR3 DNA reads TGCGCCAGCAGCTTGGTGGGCGGGCTAGCAGATACGCAGTATTTT. This sequence encodes CASSLVGGLADTQYF. The chain employs TRBV5-1 and TRBJ2-3, with D perhaps TRBD2 (5 bases). Germline V gene data show CDR1 as SGHRS and CDR2 as YFSETQ. The CDR3 extends over 15 amino acids. Trimming removed 0 bases at V and 4 bases at J, with 12 bases between.